This T cell receptor (beta chain) was profiled in a study of human T cells and chemical hapten exposure. Study-wide findings and caveats: Expanded TCRs clustered into significantly more large CDR3 similarity groups than controls, the analysis revealed. Following DPC sensitization, TCRs present above 1 in 1000 frequency showed no change.

Details on this clonotype: As yet, its antigen is unknown.

One entry per CDR3 protein results from TCRdb running MiXCR on the RACE reads. The table includes 370,000 or so distinct CDR3 sequences, approximately 5.1% detected once. This sample's time point: patch test 1, 2 weeks after DPC sensitization. Described treatment: therapeutic diphenylcyclopropenone sensitization with weekly scalp DPC. Alopecia patients deemed DPC-suitable, aged 18 to 70, excluding pregnancy. Germline lookup yields CDR1 SGHRS and CDR2 YFSETQ. Losses at the gene ends were 0 bases for V and 5 bases for J; bases not matched to a gene: 10. The CDR3 is 16 amino acids. This rearrangement joins TRBV5-1 to TRBJ1-1; 7 bases line up with TRBD1. This TCR was sampled from a woman in her forties or fifties with alopecia areata. Some clones in this sample may be carry-over from other donors' samples. This material consisted of whole blood, taken in connection with sensitization to the hapten diphenylcyclopropenone (DPC). Written as DNA, the CDR3 is TGCGCCAGCAGCTTGGCCCCCTCTGCGGGACAGACTGAAGCTTTCTTT. As protein: CASSLAPSAGQTEAFF.